What follows describes a single T cell receptor beta chain. Its antigen remains undetermined. No per-base quality is available; no much larger clone lies one base away. This sample was taken from a study of blood T cell repertoires in COVID-19 (dated by TCRdb to 2018 to 2021). Regarding the study in general: The collaborator samples originated in the United States, Italy and Spain and spanned the acute and convalescent phases of COVID-19. Where HLA class I and class II types were available, the types were taken from metadata supplied by the sample provider, not from assay-based typing. Sample metadata almost always included a de-identified subject ID, COVID-19 status, age in years and sex. The material from the prospective study consisted of cDNA or gDNA derived from T cells, B-cell-depleted T cells, or PBMCs. The repertoires were made available in a free public database intended to serve as a resource for research on the immune response to SARS-CoV-2. Samples came from the ongoing ImmuneRACE study (first 160 participants) plus 1,254 subjects from 6 global collaborators. Deeply sampled blood TCRbeta repertoires from subjects exposed to, actively infected with, or recovered from COVID-19 were included in the dataset.

V and J lose 1 base and 4 bases, and a span of 10 bases separates them. Inclusive of the bounding cysteine and phenylalanine, the CDR3 is 15 residues long. Here the CDR3 DNA is all that survives: 45 bases in frame from base 1. Per the germline V gene, SGHDN is the CDR1 and FVKESK is the CDR2. TCRbeta CDR3 regions were amplified from genomic DNA by means of the immunoSEQ Assay, a bias-controlled multiplex PCR. On the study's bioinformatics: Nucleated cell counts per sample were estimated from amplification of reference gene primers within the assay. To quantify the absolute abundance of each unique TCRbeta CDR3 rearrangement, sequence reads were collapsed and filtered. For each sample, productive Simpson clonality was calculated as the square root of Simpson's diversity index over productive rearrangements. The clones in this table, taken by TCRdb from immuneACCESS, are in-frame only. Not every clone is retained; where verified, under half of the shortfall comes from an unresolved V gene, and the cause of the rest is unknown. From that table come the V and J calls and clone size; the DNA was used to work out D and trimming. This sample lists around 150,000 clones; around 87% were detected once. Roughly 4.5% of the sample comes from the top ten.

What the study reported, not specific to this receptor: Clinical and demographic metadata were provided uncurated, with the amount varying by source and participant.

Whole blood was collected in K2EDTA tubes by collaborating institutions according to the institutions' own protocols. For TCRbeta analysis, collaborators shipped samples in one of three forms: frozen whole blood, isolated PBMCs, or DNA extracted from either of those sample types. Rearrangement joined TRBV14 to TRBJ2-2; TRBD1 is possibly the D segment (6 matching bases). The source of this sequence is a woman in her fifties or sixties with active or convalescent COVID-19. The sample comprised peripheral blood. The DNA reads TGTGCCAGCAGCCAAGGAACAGGGAGCACCGGGGAGCTGTTTTTT. Protein translation: CASSQGTGSTGELFF.